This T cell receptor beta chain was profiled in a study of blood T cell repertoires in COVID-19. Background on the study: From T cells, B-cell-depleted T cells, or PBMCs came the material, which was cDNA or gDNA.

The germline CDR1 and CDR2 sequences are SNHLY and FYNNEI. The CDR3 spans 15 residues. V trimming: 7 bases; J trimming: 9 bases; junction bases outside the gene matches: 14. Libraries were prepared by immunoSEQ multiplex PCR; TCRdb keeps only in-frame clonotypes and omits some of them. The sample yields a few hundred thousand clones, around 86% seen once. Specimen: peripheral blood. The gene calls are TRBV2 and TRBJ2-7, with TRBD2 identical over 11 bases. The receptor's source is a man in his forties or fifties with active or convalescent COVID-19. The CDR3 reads CASTAPGSGGALQYF. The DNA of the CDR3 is TGTGCCAGCACCGCCCCCGGTAGCGGGGGGGCGTTGCAGTACTTC.